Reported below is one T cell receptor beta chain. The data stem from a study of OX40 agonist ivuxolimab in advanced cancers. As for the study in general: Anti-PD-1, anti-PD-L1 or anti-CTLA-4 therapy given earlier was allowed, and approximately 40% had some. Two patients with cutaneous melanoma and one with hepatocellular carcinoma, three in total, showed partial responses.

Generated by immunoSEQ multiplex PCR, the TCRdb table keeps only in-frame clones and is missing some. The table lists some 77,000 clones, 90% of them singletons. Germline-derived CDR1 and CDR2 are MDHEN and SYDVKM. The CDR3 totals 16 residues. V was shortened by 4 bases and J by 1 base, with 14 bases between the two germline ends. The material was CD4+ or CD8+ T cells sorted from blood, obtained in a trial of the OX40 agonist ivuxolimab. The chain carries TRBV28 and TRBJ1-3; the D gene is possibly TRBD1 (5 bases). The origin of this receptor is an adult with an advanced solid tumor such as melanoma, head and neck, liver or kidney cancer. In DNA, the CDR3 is TGTGCCAGCAGTTCTGGCGGGGGGTTATCTGGAAACACCATATATTTT. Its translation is CASSSGGGLSGNTIYF.